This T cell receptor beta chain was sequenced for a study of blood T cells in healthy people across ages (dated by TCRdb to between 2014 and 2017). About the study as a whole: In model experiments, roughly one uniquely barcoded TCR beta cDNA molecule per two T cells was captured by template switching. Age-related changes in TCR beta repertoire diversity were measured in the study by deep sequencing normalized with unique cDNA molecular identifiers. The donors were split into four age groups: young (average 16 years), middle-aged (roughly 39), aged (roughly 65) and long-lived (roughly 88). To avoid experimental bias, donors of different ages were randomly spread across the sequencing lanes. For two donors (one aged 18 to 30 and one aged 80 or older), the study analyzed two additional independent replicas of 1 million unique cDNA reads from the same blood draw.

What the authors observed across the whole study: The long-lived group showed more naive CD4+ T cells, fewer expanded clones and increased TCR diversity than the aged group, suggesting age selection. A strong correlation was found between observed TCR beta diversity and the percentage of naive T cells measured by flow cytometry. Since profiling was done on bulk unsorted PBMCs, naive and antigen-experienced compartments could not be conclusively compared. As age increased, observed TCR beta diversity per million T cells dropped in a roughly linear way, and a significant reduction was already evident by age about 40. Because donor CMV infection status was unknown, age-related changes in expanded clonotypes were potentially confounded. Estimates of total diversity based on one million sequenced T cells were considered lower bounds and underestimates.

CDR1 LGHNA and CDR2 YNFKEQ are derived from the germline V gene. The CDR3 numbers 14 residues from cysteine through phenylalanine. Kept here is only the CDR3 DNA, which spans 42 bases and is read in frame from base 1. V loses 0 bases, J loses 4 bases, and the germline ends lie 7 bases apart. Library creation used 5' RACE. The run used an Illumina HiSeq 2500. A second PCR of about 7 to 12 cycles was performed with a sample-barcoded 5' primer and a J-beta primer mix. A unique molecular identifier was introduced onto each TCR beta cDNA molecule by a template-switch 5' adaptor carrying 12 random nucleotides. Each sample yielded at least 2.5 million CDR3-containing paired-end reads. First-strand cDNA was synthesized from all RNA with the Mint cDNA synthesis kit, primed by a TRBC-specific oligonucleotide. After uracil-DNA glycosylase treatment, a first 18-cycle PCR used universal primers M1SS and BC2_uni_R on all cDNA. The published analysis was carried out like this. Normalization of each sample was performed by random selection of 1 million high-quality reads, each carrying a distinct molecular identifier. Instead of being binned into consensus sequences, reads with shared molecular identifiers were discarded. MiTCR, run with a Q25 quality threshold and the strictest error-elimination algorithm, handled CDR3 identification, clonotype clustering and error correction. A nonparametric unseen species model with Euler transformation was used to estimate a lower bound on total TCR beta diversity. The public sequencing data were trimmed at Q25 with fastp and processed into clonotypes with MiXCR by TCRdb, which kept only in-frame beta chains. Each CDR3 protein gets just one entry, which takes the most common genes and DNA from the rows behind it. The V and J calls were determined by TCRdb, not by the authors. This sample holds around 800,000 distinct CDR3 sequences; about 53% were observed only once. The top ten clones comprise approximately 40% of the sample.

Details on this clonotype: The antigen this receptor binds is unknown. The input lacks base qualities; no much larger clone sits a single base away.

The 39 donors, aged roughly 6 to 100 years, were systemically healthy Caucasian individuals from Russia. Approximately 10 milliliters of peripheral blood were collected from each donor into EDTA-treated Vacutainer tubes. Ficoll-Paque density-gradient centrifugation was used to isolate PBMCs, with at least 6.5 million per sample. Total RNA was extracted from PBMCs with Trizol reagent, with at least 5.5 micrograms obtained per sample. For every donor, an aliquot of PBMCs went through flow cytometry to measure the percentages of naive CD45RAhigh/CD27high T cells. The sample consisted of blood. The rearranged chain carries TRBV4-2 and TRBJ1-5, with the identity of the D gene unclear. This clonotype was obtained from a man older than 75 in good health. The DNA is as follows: TGTGCCAGCAGCCAAGAGGACGGTAATCAGCCCCAGCATTTT. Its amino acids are CASSQEDGNQPQHF.